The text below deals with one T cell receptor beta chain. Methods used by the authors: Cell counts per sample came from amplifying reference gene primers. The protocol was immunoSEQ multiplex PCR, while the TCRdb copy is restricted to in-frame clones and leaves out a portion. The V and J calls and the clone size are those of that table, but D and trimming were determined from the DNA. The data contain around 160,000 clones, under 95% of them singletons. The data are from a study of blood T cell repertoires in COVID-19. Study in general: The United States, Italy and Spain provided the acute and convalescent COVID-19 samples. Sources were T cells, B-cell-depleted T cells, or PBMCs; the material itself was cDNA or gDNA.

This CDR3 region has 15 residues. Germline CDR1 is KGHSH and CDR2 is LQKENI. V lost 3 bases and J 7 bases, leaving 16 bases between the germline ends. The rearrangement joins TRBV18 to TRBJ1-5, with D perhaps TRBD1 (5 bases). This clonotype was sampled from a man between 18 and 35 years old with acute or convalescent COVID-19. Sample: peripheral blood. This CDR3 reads CASSPPGRAGQPQHF. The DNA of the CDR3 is TGTGCCAGCTCACCCCCGGGCAGGGCAGGACAGCCCCAGCATTTT.